This T cell receptor beta chain was sequenced in a study of blood T cells in healthy people across ages. Overall study findings and caveats: When set beside aged donors, long-lived donors presented more naive CD4+ cells and higher diversity.

The sample, approximately 11 milliliters of peripheral blood, was drawn from each donor. RNA extraction gave at least 5.5 micrograms of total RNA per sample. The CDR3 runs 12 residues. Germline CDR1 reads SGHTA; CDR2 reads FQGTGA. Deletions cut 5 bases from V and 11 bases from J, with 15 bases between. For the second PCR, which ran for about 7 to 11 cycles, a sample-barcoded 5' primer and a J-beta primer mix were used. In TCRdb, the 5' RACE reads were re-called with MiXCR into one record per CDR3 protein. The sample lists 790,000 or so distinct CDR3 sequences, roughly 56% occurring once. A remark on this clonotype: The antigen is unknown.

Source material: blood. The source of this sequence is a man between 40 and 49 years old in good health. The chain employs TRBV7-3 and TRBJ2-5; D is perhaps TRBD2 (5 bases). The CDR3 reads CASSEGFNEQYF. CDR3 DNA: TGTGCCAGCAGCGAGGGATTCAATGAGCAGTACTTC. The entire variable domain, with the rest obtained from reference TRBV7-3 and TRBJ2-5, is as follows: GAGVSQTPSNKVTEKGKYVELRCDPISGHTALYWYRQSLGQGPEFLIYFQGTGAADDSGLPNDRFFAVRPEGSVSTLKIQRTERGDSAVYLCASSEGFNEQYFGPGTRLLVL.